These 14 T cell receptor beta chains share one sample of origin, sequenced in a study of T cell responses to AZD1222 COVID-19 vaccine. The assay was immunoSEQ multiplex PCR, and TCRdb's table has in-frame clones only and misses some. The sample has 150,000 to 250,000 clones, 91% seen once. The sequencing used peripheral blood, collected 28 days after the second AZD1222 dose. Source of these receptors: an adult who received the AZD1222 COVID-19 vaccine.

This sequence joins TRBV20-1 and TRBJ2-7; unclear D gene. Germline CDR1 DFQATT, CDR2 SNEGSKA (reference sequence). The CDR3 is made up of 12 amino acids. V shed 3 bases and J shed 2 bases, with 8 bases lying between them. As DNA, the CDR3 is TGCAGTGCTAGTGTTCAGACCTACGAGCAGTACTTC. Protein product: CSASVQTYEQYF.

V is TRBV5-1 and J is TRBJ1-2; 8 nucleotides line up with TRBD1. The V gene end was trimmed by 0 bases and the J gene end by 2 bases; junction bases not matched to a gene: 3. This CDR3 comprises 15 residues. Germline loops: CDR1 SGHRS, CDR2 YFSETQ. CDR3 region: CASSLVTGGNYGYTF. As DNA, the CDR3 is TGCGCCAGCAGCTTGGTTACAGGGGGGAACTATGGCTACACCTTC.

The rearrangement uses TRBV15 and TRBJ1-5, with D uncertain. Germline CDR1 LNHNV, CDR2 YYDKDF (reference sequence). Trimming took 1 base from V and 3 from J, leaving 7 bases between them. This CDR3 is 14 amino acids long. Here the CDR3 reads CATSRASDNQPQHF. CDR3 nucleotide sequence: TGTGCCACCAGCAGAGCCAGTGACAATCAGCCCCAGCATTTT.

The chain employs TRBV6-5 and TRBJ2-1, with D uncertain. There are 15 residues in the CDR3. Trimming left V 10 bases short and J 4 bases short, with 20 bases between. Germline values: CDR1 MNHEY, CDR2 SVGAGI. The CDR3 here is CATQLEPLGYNEQFF. CDR3 nucleotides: TGTGCCACCCAATTGGAGCCCCTAGGGTACAATGAGCAGTTCTTC.

The rearrangement links TRBV21-1 to TRBJ2-2; no DNA check was done on the table's D call, TRBD1. TRBV21-1 is tagged as a pseudogene. The CDR3 is 17 residues long. CDR3 amino acids: CASTNQDRETYTGELFF. The CDR3 coding sequence is TGTGCCAGCACCAACCAAGACAGGGAAACGTACACCGGGGAGCTGTTTTTT.

The V gene is TRBV6-5, the J gene TRBJ2-3; tentative D call: TRBD2 (5 bases). Germline V gives CDR1 MNHEY, CDR2 SVGAGI. The CDR3 is 12 residues long. Trimming took 5 bases from V and 7 from J, leaving 10 bases between them. The DNA of the CDR3 is TGTGCCAGCAGTCACCGCGGGTATACGCAGTATTTT. It encodes CASSHRGYTQYF.

This chain joins TRBV10-1 and TRBJ2-3, with 7 positions matching TRBD1. The CDR3 is made up of 14 amino acids. Germline V gives CDR1 WNHNN, CDR2 SYGVQD (reference sequence). V was pared by 5 bases and J by 4 bases, with 6 bases of the junction left unmatched. The CDR3: CASSLTGIPDTQYF. In DNA, the CDR3 is TGCGCCAGCAGTCTGACAGGGATCCCAGATACGCAGTATTTT.

The rearrangement links TRBV15 to TRBJ2-5; 9 positions agree with TRBD2. J gave up 3 bases and V 5 bases, and 7 bases lay outside the gene matches. This CDR3 is 15 amino acids long. The germline V gene has CDR1 LNHNV and CDR2 YYDKDF (reference sequence). DNA for the CDR3: TGTGCCACCAGCGGTACTAGCGGGTTAAAAGAGACCCAGTACTTC. This encodes CATSGTSGLKETQYF.

The CDR3 loop is CASRPQGWETQYF. The CDR3 DNA follows: TGTGCCAGCAGACCTCAGGGTTGGGAGACCCAGTACTTC. The V call is TRBV28, the J call TRBJ2-5; possible D gene TRBD1, 5 bases. V was cut by 6 bases and J by 5 bases, with 13 bases left in between. The CDR3 sequence is 13 residues long. CDR1 and CDR2 (germline): MDHEN, SYDVKM.

This clone was seen a few times. The chain carries TRBV11-2 and TRBJ2-3, with unresolved D. This CDR3 has 17 amino acids. Per germline, CDR1 SGHAT and CDR2 FQNNGV. The V end lost 5 bases, the J end lost 2 bases, and 20 bases lay between the germline ends. In DNA, the CDR3 is TGTGCCAGCAGCCCTGCTAAAGGTACTGCCCACACAGATACGCAGTATTTT. This encodes CASSPAKGTAHTDTQYF.

V gene TRBV11-3 combines with J gene TRBJ1-1; D is perhaps TRBD1 (5 bases). Germline loops: CDR1 SGHNT, CDR2 YENEEA. The CDR3 contains 15 residues. V was clipped by 3 bases and J by 7 bases, with 18 bases between them. In DNA form, the CDR3 reads TGTGCCAGCAGCTTCGGTGGGCAGGGAAAAATTGAAGCTTTCTTT. The encoded protein is CASSFGGQGKIEAFF.

V gene TRBV7-2 combines with J gene TRBJ2-5, with 13 bases lining up with TRBD2. The CDR3 has 16 residues. Trimming at V came to 11 bases and at J to 0 bases, leaving 9 bases not matched to a gene. CDR1 SGHTA and CDR2 FQGNSA come from the germline V gene. CDR3 sequence (DNA): TGTGCCTCGCGCGCGGGACTAGCGGGGTACCAAGAGACCCAGTACTTC. Translating it yields CASRAGLAGYQETQYF.

V usage is TRBV12-3 or TRBV12-4 and J usage is TRBJ2-3, with a possible D match to TRBD2 (6 bases). The V end was cut by 7 bases, the J end by 2 bases, with 7 bases between. The CDR3 contains 12 residues. CDR3 sequence: CASKRVTDTQYF. The CDR3 nucleotides are TGTGCCAGCAAGCGGGTCACAGATACGCAGTATTTT.

The chain joins TRBV7-6 to TRBJ2-2; 10 bases line up with TRBD2. The CDR3 is 15 amino acids. Germline CDR1 reads SGHVS; CDR2 reads FNYEAQ. The junction had 1 base not matched to a gene; V was cut back by 5 bases and J by 1 base. This CDR3 reads CASSPSGGNTGELFF. The CDR3 DNA is TGTGCCAGCAGCCCTAGCGGGGGGAACACCGGGGAGCTGTTTTTT.